This T cell receptor beta chain is drawn from a study of T cell responses to AZD1222 COVID-19 vaccine. Study-wide background: Second-dose intervals of approximately 4 or approximately 12 weeks were pooled. Study observations and caveats: Per reports, nearly half of all spike-specific TCRs target regions that are unmutated in variants. The sample set comprised mostly white British donors with more females, and clonal diversity was possibly underestimated.

Trimming shortened V by 8 bases and J by 2 bases, and 13 bases separated the two germline ends. The CDR3 covers 13 residues. Germline-derived CDR1 and CDR2 are SGHRS and YFSETQ. Using immunoSEQ multiplex PCR, the repertoire was profiled, and TCRdb retains in-frame clones only, with some absent. The table shows approximately 110,000 clones, with 89% occurring only once. This clone was seen only once. Its antigen is not identified. This chain links TRBV5-1 with TRBJ1-2, with D perhaps matching TRBD1 (6 bases). This clonotype was obtained from an adult in good health. Source: peripheral blood, taken on day 0 of AZD1222 vaccination. The CDR3 coding sequence is TGCGCCAGTCAACAGGGATCAAACTATGGCTACACCTTC. This encodes CASQQGSNYGYTF.